Following are 16 T cell receptor beta chains from one sample sequenced in a study of identical twins. Via MiXCR, TCRdb re-called the 5' RACE reads, giving one row per CDR3 protein. The table shows about 810,000 distinct CDR3 sequences, with approximately 13% occurring only once. A further study also used this sample, focusing on yellow fever vaccine responses in identical twins.

The sample comprised PBMCs. The receptors were sampled from a woman younger than 30 in good health.

This clonotype was counted between two and nine times. The chain has TRBV28 and TRBJ2-5; no clear D gene. The ends were cut back, 3 bases at V and 5 bases at J, with 13 bases in the middle. The V gene's germline CDR1 is MDHEN and CDR2 SYDVKM. There are 14 residues in the CDR3. This CDR3 is CASSLGGIRETQYF. Written as DNA, the CDR3 is TGTGCCAGCAGTTTGGGCGGAATTCGGGAGACCCAGTACTTC.

J is TRBJ2-7 and V is TRBV4-2; a possible D gene is TRBD2 (6 bases). The germline V gene encodes CDR1 LGHNA and CDR2 YNFKEQ. The V and J ends lost 1 base and 5 bases respectively, with 18 bases between them. There are 16 residues in the CDR3. The CDR3 nucleotides read TGTGCCAGCAGCCAAGGACACACGCTAGGCGGGAACGAGCAGTACTTC. Residues: CASSQGHTLGGNEQYF.

This clonotype was counted a few times. The rearrangement links TRBV6-5 to TRBJ2-3; TRBD2 is a possible D gene (6 bases). This CDR3 spans 16 amino acids. Trimming took off 4 bases at V and 0 bases at J, with 14 bases between the two ends. CDR1 is MNHEY, CDR2 SVGAGI, per germline. CDR3 region: CASSFSGGVSTDTQYF. The CDR3 DNA is TGTGCCAGCAGTTTCTCCGGCGGGGTTAGCACAGATACGCAGTATTTT.

Ten or more counts support this clonotype. The chain combines TRBV5-1 with TRBJ1-2; D may be TRBD1 (5 bases). The CDR3 contains 14 residues. Trimming removed 0 bases from V and 5 bases from J, with 11 bases in between. Germline assignment: CDR1 SGHRS and CDR2 YFSETQ. DNA of the CDR3: TGCGCCAGCAGCTTGGAAGGGGCGGAATATGGCTACACCTTC. Its translation is CASSLEGAEYGYTF.

This clonotype has at least ten counts. The gene calls are TRBV11-2 and TRBJ1-1; unclear D gene. Per germline, CDR1 SGHAT and CDR2 FQNNGV. Trimming took off 5 bases at V and 0 bases at J, with 13 bases between the two ends. CDR3 size: 15 residues. CDR3 loop: CASSPRVGMNTEAFF. CDR3 in DNA: TGTGCCAGCAGCCCCCGGGTGGGAATGAACACTGAAGCTTTCTTT.

Many counts were recorded for this clonotype. The CDR3 loop is CASSFTRGGSWTQYF. CDR3 in DNA: TGTGCCAGCAGTTTCACCCGGGGGGGCTCTTGGACCCAGTACTTC. The genes are TRBV28 and TRBJ2-5; 8 bases agree with TRBD2. Trimming removed 3 bases from V and 7 bases from J; junction bases left unmatched: 10. Germline V CDR1 and CDR2: MDHEN, SYDVKM. This CDR3 has 15 amino acids.

This clonotype was counted ten times or more. The V and J genes are TRBV15 and TRBJ1-5; tentatively, D is TRBD1 (5 bases). CDR1 is LNHNV and CDR2 is YYDKDF in the germline V gene (reference sequence). The CDR3 covers 14 residues. V was trimmed by 8 bases and J by 1 base, leaving 12 bases between them. CDR3 nucleotide sequence: TGTGCCACCCATGGGGGTCTCAGCAATCAGCCCCAGCATTTT. Protein product: CATHGGLSNQPQHF.

This clonotype turned up a few times. V is TRBV5-6 and J is TRBJ2-2, with D unclear. There are 16 residues in the CDR3. V was shortened by 3 bases and J by 0 bases, with 12 bases between the two germline ends. Germline V gives CDR1 SGHDT, CDR2 YYEEEE. The CDR3 loop is CASSSTLISNTGELFF. The CDR3 DNA sequence: TGTGCCAGCAGCTCAACATTGATCTCGAACACCGGGGAGCTGTTTTTT.

V gene TRBV12-3 or TRBV12-4 combines with J gene TRBJ2-5; D remains ambiguous. The CDR3 has 14 residues. Trimming took off 0 bases at V and 3 bases at J, with 8 bases between the two ends. CDR3: CASSLANREETQYF. The CDR3 DNA reads as TGTGCCAGCAGTTTAGCGAATAGGGAAGAGACCCAGTACTTC.

The V and J genes are TRBV27 and TRBJ2-7; D is undetermined. Per germline, CDR1 MNHEY and CDR2 SMNVEV (reference sequence). The CDR3 totals 14 residues. Between the trimmed V and J ends, which lost 2 bases and 0 bases, there was a span of 8 bases. In DNA form, the CDR3 reads TGTGCCAGCAGTTTAAGTATCGGCTCCTACGAGCAGTACTTC. Translation: CASSLSIGSYEQYF.

The chain employs TRBV20-1 and TRBJ1-1, with D perhaps matching TRBD1 (6 bases). The CDR3 has 14 amino acids. Trimming left V 6 bases short and J 1 base short, with 15 bases between. CDR1 is DFQATT, CDR2 SNEGSKA, per germline (reference sequence). The CDR3 sequence is CSAPKAGANTEAFF. The CDR3 DNA follows: TGCAGTGCCCCTAAGGCGGGGGCGAACACTGAAGCTTTCTTT.

The gene calls are TRBV2 and TRBJ2-7, with 13 bases that match TRBD2. The germline V gene has CDR1 SNHLY and CDR2 FYNNEI. The CDR3 is made up of 15 amino acids. J gave up 1 base and V 6 bases, and 3 bases lay outside the gene matches. DNA of the CDR3: TGTGCCAGCAGGGGACTAGCGGGGTTTTCCTACGAGCAGTACGTC. Amino acid sequence: CASRGLAGFSYEQYV.

This clonotype showed up many times. The CDR3 coding sequence is TGTGCCAGCAGTTTTGGTAATGAAAAACTGTTTTTT. Protein sequence: CASSFGNEKLFF. V gene TRBV12-3 or TRBV12-4 combines with J gene TRBJ1-4, with D uncertain. V shed 3 bases and J shed 4 bases, with 3 bases lying between them. The CDR3 runs to 12 residues.

In this sample, this clonotype turned up a few times. The V gene is TRBV27, the J gene TRBJ2-5, with D maybe TRBD2 (6 bases). The CDR3 totals 13 residues. Germline CDR1 is MNHEY and CDR2 is SMNVEV (reference sequence). V lost 5 bases, J lost 5 bases, and 12 bases lay in between. CDR3 coding DNA: TGTGCCAGCAGTCGGGGGAGGACGGAGACCCAGTACTTC. Translated: CASSRGRTETQYF.

Concerning this clonotype itself: A much larger clone sits a single nucleotide away, making a read error possible. The chain links TRBV20-1 to TRBJ2-1, with TRBD2 matching over 7 bases. Per germline, CDR1 DFQATT and CDR2 SNEGSKA (reference sequence). CDR3 length: 17 residues. In DNA form, the CDR3 reads TGCTGTGCTAGGAGCTTAGGGAGCGGGGCAAACTACAATGAGCAGTTCTTC. The encoded protein is CCARSLGSGANYNEQFF.

This chain links TRBV24-1 with TRBJ2-1, with D possibly being TRBD2 (6 bases). The length of the CDR3 is 15 residues. Germline V lookup: CDR1 KGHDR, CDR2 SFDVKD. Trimming stripped 5 bases from V and 2 bases from J, with 12 bases between. The CDR3 nucleotides read TGTGCCACCAGTGGCCGGGAGTCCGCCTACAATGAGCAGTTCTTC. Translating gives CATSGRESAYNEQFF.